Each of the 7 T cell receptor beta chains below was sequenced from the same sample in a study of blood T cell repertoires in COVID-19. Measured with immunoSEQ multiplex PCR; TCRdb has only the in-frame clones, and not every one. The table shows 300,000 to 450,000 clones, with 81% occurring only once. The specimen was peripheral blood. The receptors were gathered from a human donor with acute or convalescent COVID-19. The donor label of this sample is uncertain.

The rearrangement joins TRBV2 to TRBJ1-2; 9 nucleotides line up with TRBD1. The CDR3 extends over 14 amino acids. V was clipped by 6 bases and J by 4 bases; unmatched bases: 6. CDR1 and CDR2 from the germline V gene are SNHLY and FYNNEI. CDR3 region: CASRDRGEIYGYTF. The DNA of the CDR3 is TGTGCCAGCAGGGACAGGGGCGAAATCTATGGCTACACCTTC.

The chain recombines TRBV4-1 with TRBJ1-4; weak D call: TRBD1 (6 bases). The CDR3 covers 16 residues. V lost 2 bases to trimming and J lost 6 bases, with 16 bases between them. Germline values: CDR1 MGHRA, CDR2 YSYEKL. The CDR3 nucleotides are TGCGCCAGCAGCCAACCAAGGGGGGGGCGCGATGAAAAACTGTTTTTT. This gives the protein CASSQPRGGRDEKLFF.

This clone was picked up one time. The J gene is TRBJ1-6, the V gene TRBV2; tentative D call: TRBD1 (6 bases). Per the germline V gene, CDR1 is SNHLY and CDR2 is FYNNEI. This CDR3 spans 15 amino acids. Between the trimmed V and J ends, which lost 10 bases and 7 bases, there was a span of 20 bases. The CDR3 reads CAITPSDSANSPLHF. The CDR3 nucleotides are TGTGCCATCACCCCGTCGGACAGTGCCAATTCACCCCTCCACTTT.

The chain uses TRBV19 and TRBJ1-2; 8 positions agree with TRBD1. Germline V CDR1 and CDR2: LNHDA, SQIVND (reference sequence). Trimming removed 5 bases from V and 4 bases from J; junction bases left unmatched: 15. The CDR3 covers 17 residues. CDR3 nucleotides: TGTGCCAGTAGTCCGAATCCCCCCGGGACAGGAATCTATGGCTACACCTTC. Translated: CASSPNPPGTGIYGYTF. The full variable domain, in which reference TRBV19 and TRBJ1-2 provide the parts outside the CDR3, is DGGITQSPKYLFRKEGQNVTLSCEQNLNHDAMYWYRQDPGQGLRLIYYSQIVNDFQKGDIAEGYSVSREKKESFPLTVTSAQKNPTAFYLCASSPNPPGTGIYGYTFGSGTRLTVV.

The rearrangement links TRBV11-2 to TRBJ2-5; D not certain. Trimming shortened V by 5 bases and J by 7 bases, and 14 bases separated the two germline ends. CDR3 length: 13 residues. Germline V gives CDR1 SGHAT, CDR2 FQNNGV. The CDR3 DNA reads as TGTGCCAGCAGCCCACAGAAGTATCGGACCCAGTACTTC. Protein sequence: CASSPQKYRTQYF.

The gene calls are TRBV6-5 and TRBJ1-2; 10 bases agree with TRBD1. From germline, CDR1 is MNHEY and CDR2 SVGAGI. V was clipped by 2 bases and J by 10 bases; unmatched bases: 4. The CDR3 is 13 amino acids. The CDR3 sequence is CASSYGTGAPYTF. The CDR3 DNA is TGTGCCAGCAGTTACGGGACAGGGGCGCCCTACACCTTC.

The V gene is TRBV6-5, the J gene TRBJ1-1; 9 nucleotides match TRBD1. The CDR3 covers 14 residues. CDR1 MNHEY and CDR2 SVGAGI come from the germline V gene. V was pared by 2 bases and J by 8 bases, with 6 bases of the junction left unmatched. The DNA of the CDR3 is TGTGCCAGCAGTTACACCGGGACAGGGACAGAAGCTTTCTTT. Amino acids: CASSYTGTGTEAFF.